What follows are 10 T cell receptor beta chains derived from one specimen sequenced in a study of CD8+ T cells in alopecia areata. Reverse transcription of extracted RNA yielded cDNA, which provided the sequencing template. Clones were sequenced by immunoSEQ multiplex PCR, and TCRdb holds only the in-frame ones, with some missing. The top ten hold roughly 6.7% of the sample, which has some 130,000 clones, roughly three fifths seen once. This specimen consisted of CD4+ T cells sorted from blood, obtained at week 0. The receptors originated from a human donor with alopecia areata.

The J gene is TRBJ1-2, the V gene TRBV27; D not resolved. This CDR3 spans 16 amino acids. V lost 9 bases and J 3 bases, leaving 23 bases between the germline ends. CDR1 is MNHEY, CDR2 SMNVEV, per germline (reference sequence). CDR3 DNA: TGTGCCAGGGGTTCCTATGGTCCTCACCAGGACTATGGCTACACCTTC. It is translated as CARGSYGPHQDYGYTF.

This clone was counted a few times. This chain uses TRBV20-1 with TRBJ1-2; TRBD1 matches 9 bases. The CDR3 covers 11 residues. Trimming cost V 3 bases and J 7 bases; bases outside gene matches: 0. Germline assignment: CDR1 DFQATT and CDR2 SNEGSKA (reference sequence). The CDR3 spells CSARDRGGYTF. CDR3 DNA: TGCAGTGCTAGGGACAGGGGTGGCTACACCTTC.

The CDR3 loop reads CASSSLFTSYGYTF. CDR3 nucleotides: TGTGCCAGCAGCAGCTTATTTACGAGCTATGGCTACACCTTC. The chain uses TRBV7-9 and TRBJ1-2; the D is unclear. With 5 bases removed from V and 4 bases from J, the gap between germline ends came to 14 bases. The CDR3 runs 14 residues. Germline V gene lookup returns CDR1 SEHNR and CDR2 FQNEAQ (reference sequence).

V gene TRBV30 combines with J gene TRBJ1-1; D may be TRBD1 (5 bases). The length of the CDR3 is 14 residues. Deletions cut 1 base from V and 1 base from J, with 10 bases between. Germline V gene lookup returns CDR1 GTSNPN and CDR2 SVGIG (reference sequence). The CDR3: CAWSAGHPNTEAFF. CDR3 nucleotide sequence: TGTGCCTGGAGTGCCGGACACCCGAACACTGAAGCTTTCTTT.

The chain employs TRBV29-1 and TRBJ2-7; D tentatively reads TRBD1 or TRBD2 (5 bases each). The length of the CDR3 is 13 residues. CDR1 SQVTM and CDR2 ANQGSEA come from the germline V gene. V lost 4 bases and J lost 1, with 11 bases in between. The CDR3 region is CSVARDRSYEQYF. The CDR3 coding sequence is TGCAGCGTTGCCCGGGACCGTTCCTACGAGCAGTACTTC.

This clone was observed a few times. This sequence joins TRBV5-1 and TRBJ2-7; D tentatively reads TRBD1 or TRBD2 (6 bases each). The CDR3 spans 14 residues. Germline V lookup: CDR1 SGHRS, CDR2 YFSETQ. V shed 4 bases and J shed 4 bases, with 15 bases lying between them. This CDR3 reads CASSREGGVYEQYF. Written as DNA, the CDR3 is TGCGCCAGCAGCCGCGAGGGGGGCGTATACGAGCAGTACTTC.

This clone appeared once. The chain combines TRBV5-1 with TRBJ2-6, with TRBD1 identical over 7 bases. Germline V CDR1 and CDR2: SGHRS, YFSETQ. The CDR3 contains 16 residues. Germline trimming cut 4 bases from V and 0 bases from J; bases unmatched to any gene: 4. This CDR3 is CASSPRQGSGANVLTF. For the CDR3, the DNA is TGCGCCAGCAGCCCGAGACAGGGCTCTGGGGCCAACGTCCTGACTTTC.

J is TRBJ2-1 and V is TRBV9; TRBD2 agrees at 8 bases. Losses at the gene ends were 0 bases for V and 4 bases for J; bases not matched to a gene: 6. The CDR3 consists of 16 residues. Looked up from germline, CDR1 is SGDLS and CDR2 is YYNGEE. CDR3 nucleotides: TGTGCCAGCAGCGTAGACCCAGCGGGGGTTTACAATGAGCAGTTCTTC. It codes for CASSVDPAGVYNEQFF.

This clone was found once. The chain is built from TRBV9 and TRBJ2-1; maybe TRBD2 (7 bases). Trimming pared 3 bases from V and 3 bases from J, leaving 28 bases between. This CDR3 spans 20 amino acids. The germline CDR1 and CDR2 sequences are SGDLS and YYNGEE. The CDR3, as DNA: TGTGCCAGCAGCGCCACCGCTATGGGGGGGCATCTCACCTTCTACAATGAGCAGTTCTTC. This encodes CASSATAMGGHLTFYNEQFF.

The chain joins TRBV6-6 to TRBJ1-2; 7 positions match TRBD1. The CDR3 runs to 14 residues. Germline V gene sequence: CDR1 MNHNY, CDR2 SVGAGI (reference sequence). J was trimmed by 4 bases and V by 5 bases; bases with no gene match: 7. This chain's CDR3 is CASSTRGLSYGYTF. CDR3 DNA: TGTGCCAGCAGTACGAGGGGGCTCAGCTATGGCTACACCTTC.